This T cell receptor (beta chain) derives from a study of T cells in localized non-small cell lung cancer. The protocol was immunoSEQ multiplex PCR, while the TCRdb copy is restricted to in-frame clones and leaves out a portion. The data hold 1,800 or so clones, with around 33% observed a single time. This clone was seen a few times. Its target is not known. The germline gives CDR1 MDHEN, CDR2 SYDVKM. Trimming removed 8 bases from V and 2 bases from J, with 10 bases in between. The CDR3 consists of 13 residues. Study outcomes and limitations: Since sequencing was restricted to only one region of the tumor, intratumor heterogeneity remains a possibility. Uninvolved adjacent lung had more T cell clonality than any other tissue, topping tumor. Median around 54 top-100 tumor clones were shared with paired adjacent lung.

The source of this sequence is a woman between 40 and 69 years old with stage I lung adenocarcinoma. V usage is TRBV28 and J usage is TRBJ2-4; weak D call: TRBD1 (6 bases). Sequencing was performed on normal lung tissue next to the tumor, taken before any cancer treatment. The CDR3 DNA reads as TGTGCCAGCTTTACAGGGTCCAAAAACATTCAGTACTTC. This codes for CASFTGSKNIQYF. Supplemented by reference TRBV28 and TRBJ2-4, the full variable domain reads DVKVTQSSRYLVKRTGEKVFLECVQDMDHENMFWYRQDPGLGLRLIYFSYDVKMKEKGDIPEGYSVSREKKERFSLILESASTNQTSMYLCASFTGSKNIQYFGAGTRLSVL.